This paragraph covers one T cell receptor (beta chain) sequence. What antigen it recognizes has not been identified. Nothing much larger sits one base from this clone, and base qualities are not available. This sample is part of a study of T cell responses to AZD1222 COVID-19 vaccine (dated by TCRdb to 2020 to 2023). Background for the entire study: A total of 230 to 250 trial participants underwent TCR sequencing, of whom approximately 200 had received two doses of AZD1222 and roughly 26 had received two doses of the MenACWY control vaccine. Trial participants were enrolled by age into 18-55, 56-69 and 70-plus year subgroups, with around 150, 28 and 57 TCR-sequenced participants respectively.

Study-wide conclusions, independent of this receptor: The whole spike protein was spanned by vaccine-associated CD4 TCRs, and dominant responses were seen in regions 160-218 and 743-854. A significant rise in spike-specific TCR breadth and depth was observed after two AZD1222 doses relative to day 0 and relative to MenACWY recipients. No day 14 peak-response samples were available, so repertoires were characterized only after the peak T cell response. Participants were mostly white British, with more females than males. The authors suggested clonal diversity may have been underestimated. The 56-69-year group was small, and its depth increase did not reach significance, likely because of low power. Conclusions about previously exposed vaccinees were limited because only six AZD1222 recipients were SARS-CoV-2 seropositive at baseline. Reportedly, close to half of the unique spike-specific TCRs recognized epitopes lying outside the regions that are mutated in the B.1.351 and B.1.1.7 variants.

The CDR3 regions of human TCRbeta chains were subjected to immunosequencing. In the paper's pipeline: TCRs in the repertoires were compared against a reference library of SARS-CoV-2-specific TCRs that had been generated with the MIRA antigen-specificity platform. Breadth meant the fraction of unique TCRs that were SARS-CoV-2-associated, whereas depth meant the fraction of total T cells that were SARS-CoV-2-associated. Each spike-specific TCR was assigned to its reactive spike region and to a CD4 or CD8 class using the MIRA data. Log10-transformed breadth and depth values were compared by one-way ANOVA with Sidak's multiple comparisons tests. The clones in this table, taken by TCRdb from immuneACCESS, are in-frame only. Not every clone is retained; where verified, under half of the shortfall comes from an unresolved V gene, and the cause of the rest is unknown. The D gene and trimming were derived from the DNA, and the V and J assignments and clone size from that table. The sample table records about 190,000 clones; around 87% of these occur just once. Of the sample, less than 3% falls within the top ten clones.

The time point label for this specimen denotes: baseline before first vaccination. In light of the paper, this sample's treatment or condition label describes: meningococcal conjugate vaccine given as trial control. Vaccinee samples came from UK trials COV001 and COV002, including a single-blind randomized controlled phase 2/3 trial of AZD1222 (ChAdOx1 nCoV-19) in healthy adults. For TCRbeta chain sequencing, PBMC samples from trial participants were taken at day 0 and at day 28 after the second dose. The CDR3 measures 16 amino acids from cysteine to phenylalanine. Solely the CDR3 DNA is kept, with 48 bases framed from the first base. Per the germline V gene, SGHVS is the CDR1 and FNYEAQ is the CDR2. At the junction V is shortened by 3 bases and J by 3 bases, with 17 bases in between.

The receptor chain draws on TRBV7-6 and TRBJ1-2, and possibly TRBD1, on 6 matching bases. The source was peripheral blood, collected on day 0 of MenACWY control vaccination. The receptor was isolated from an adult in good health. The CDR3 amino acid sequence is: CASSFLPPDRHYGYTF. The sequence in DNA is TGTGCCAGCAGCTTTCTCCCTCCGGACAGACACTATGGCTACACCTTC.